Here is one T cell receptor beta chain with its context. Germline V gene lookup returns CDR1 MDHEN and CDR2 SYDVKM. With 5 bases removed from V and 4 bases from J, the gap between germline ends came to 14 bases. The CDR3 is 14 residues long. The entry originates in a study of T cell changes during pregnancy in multiple sclerosis. Clones were read by immunoSEQ multiplex PCR, and TCRdb kept only the in-frame ones, dropping some. Of under 40,000 clones in the sample, just over 90% were seen once. This specimen consisted of CD8+ T cells from peripheral blood mononuclear cells, obtained before pregnancy. The chain has TRBV28 and TRBJ1-1; D ambiguous. This receptor was identified in a female donor with multiple sclerosis, enrolled in a pregnancy study. CDR3 residues: CASSPAGTGTEAFF. The CDR3 coding sequence is TGTGCCAGCAGTCCCGCGGGCACCGGCACTGAAGCTTTCTTT.